These T cell receptor beta chains were read from a single sample in a study of T cells in Graves' hyperthyroidism and ophthalmopathy. TCRdb used MiXCR to reprocess the multiplex PCR reads, holding one entry per CDR3 protein. The data contain more than 500,000 distinct CDR3 sequences, more than 15% of them singletons. The specimen was blood. These receptors were collected from a woman aged 25 to 39 with Graves' ophthalmopathy. Each CDR3 is given without its conserved first and last residue. The size of a clone is reported for some rows only, either as once, few or many, or as a class for expanded clones.

CDR3 length: 13
V gene: TRBV27
clone size: many
CDR3 protein: ASSLLAGAAGELF

CDR3 length: 13
V gene: TRBV4-1
clone size: many
CDR3 protein: ASSRGEGSPYEQY

CDR3 length: 11
V gene: TRBV28
clone size: -
CDR3 protein: ASSRQLVDTQY

CDR3 length: 14
V gene: TRBV11-2
clone size: -
CDR3 protein: ASSLVRLRDRDTQY

CDR3 length: 13
V gene: TRBV5-1
clone size: many
CDR3 protein: ASSWRDRVIDEQF

CDR3 length: 12
V gene: TRBV20-1
clone size: many
CDR3 protein: SARDEPSSYEQY

CDR3 length: 12
V gene: TRBV9
clone size: few
CDR3 protein: ASSAAGQNSPLH

CDR3 length: 13
V gene: TRBV7-2
clone size: many
CDR3 protein: ASSSSGGALSEQY

CDR3 length: 13
V gene: TRBV18
clone size: many
CDR3 protein: ASSPDSGNLDTQY

CDR3 length: 15
V gene: TRBV28
clone size: -
CDR3 protein: ASSPPLRQSINYGYT

CDR3 length: 12
V gene: TRBV20-1
clone size: many
CDR3 protein: SARRSGELYEQY

CDR3 length: 12
V gene: TRBV6-1
clone size: -
CDR3 protein: ASTITSDVYVQY

CDR3 length: 12
V gene: TRBV12-3/TRBV12-4
clone size: many
CDR3 protein: ASSLQGGSYGYT

CDR3 length: 11
V gene: TRBV7-6
clone size: few
CDR3 protein: ASSLGEVYEQF

CDR3 length: 12
V gene: TRBV29-1
clone size: many
CDR3 protein: SVRDSKAKNIQY

CDR3 length: 12
V gene: TRBV5-1
clone size: few
CDR3 protein: ASSLDDGLYEQY

CDR3 length: 12
V gene: TRBV30
clone size: -
CDR3 protein: AWRSLGRLYEQY

CDR3 length: 13
V gene: TRBV20-1
clone size: -
CDR3 protein: SARDRTGFTGELF

CDR3 length: 15
V gene: TRBV19
clone size: -
CDR3 protein: ASSKIGWGSSTDTQY

CDR3 length: 14
V gene: TRBV5-6
clone size: few
CDR3 protein: ASSLELAGFTDTQY

CDR3 length: 12
V gene: TRBV20-1
clone size: few
CDR3 protein: SAIRTGANSPLH

CDR3 length: 16
V gene: TRBV14
clone size: -
CDR3 protein: ASSQDPRVSGSYNEQF

CDR3 length: 14
V gene: TRBV9
clone size: -
CDR3 protein: ASSVGRGSTNEKLF

CDR3 length: 12
V gene: TRBV6-1
clone size: few
CDR3 protein: ASSGLAEAYEQY

CDR3 length: 10
V gene: TRBV28
clone size: many
CDR3 protein: ASSLEGREQF

CDR3 length: 11
V gene: TRBV7-6
clone size: -
CDR3 protein: ASSRGPYLTQY

CDR3 length: 11
V gene: TRBV3-1
clone size: once
CDR3 protein: ASSQAPPDTQY

CDR3 length: 13
V gene: TRBV9
clone size: many
CDR3 protein: ASSASGRAGETQY

CDR3 length: 11
V gene: TRBV28
clone size: -
CDR3 protein: ASRGGTVETQY

CDR3 length: 13
V gene: TRBV20-1
clone size: few
CDR3 protein: SARPLLGSDYGYT

CDR3 length: 12
V gene: TRBV20-1
clone size: few
CDR3 protein: SARDPGGGEKLF

CDR3 length: 11
V gene: TRBV7-9
clone size: -
CDR3 protein: ASSWGVDDEQY

CDR3 length: 12
V gene: TRBV27
clone size: -
CDR3 protein: ASSLGFNNNEQF

CDR3 length: 13
V gene: TRBV6-2/TRBV6-3
clone size: -
CDR3 protein: ASSYPDQSTYEQY